This record concerns one T cell receptor beta chain sequence. The entry originates in a study of blood T cell repertoires in COVID-19. About the research overall: COVID-19 samples, acute and convalescent, were from the United States, Italy and Spain.

Sequencing used immunoSEQ multiplex PCR; TCRdb keeps in-frame clones, though not all of them. Of roughly 150,000 clones listed, around 73% are singletons. The CDR3 is 15 amino acids. The V end was cut by 7 bases, the J end by 6 bases, with 19 bases between. Germline-derived CDR1 and CDR2 are MNHEY and SVGAGI. This chain connects TRBV6-5 to TRBJ2-1, with TRBD1 as a possible D gene (5 bases). The sequence derives from a man in his sixties who had recovered from COVID-19. The material sequenced was peripheral blood. The CDR3 DNA sequence: TGTGCCAGCACCCTAGGGGATGACGTGGTCAATGAGCAGTTCTTC. It encodes CASTLGDDVVNEQFF.